These 19 T cell receptor beta chains originate from one sample sequenced in a study of T cells in Graves' hyperthyroidism and ophthalmopathy. RNA transcripts yielded amplified TCR beta CDR3 regions. With the HTBI primer set, the TCR CDR3 went through a first round of RT-PCR. TCRdb redid the calling of the multiplex PCR reads with MiXCR, one entry per CDR3 protein. Of under 450,000 distinct CDR3 sequences in the sample, roughly a sixth were seen once. The sequenced material came from blood. These receptors all come from a woman in her twenties or thirties with Graves' hyperthyroidism that later progressed to Graves' ophthalmopathy.

This clonotype was seen at least ten times. The chain employs TRBV6-5 and TRBJ1-2, with 9 nucleotides matching TRBD1. The V gene end was trimmed by 0 bases and the J gene end by 8 bases; junction bases not matched to a gene: 16. The CDR3 length is 18 residues. Germline-derived CDR1 and CDR2 are MNHEY and SVGAGI. DNA of the CDR3: TGTGCCAGCAGTTACTCGACCCCAGGACAGGGGAGCTTGAGGGGCTACACCTTC. Encoded protein: CASSYSTPGQGSLRGYTF.

The sample holds many counts of this clonotype. V is TRBV15 and J is TRBJ1-2, with D unclear. This CDR3 is 14 amino acids long. The ends were cut back, 0 bases at V and 6 bases at J, with 11 bases in the middle. Germline lookup yields CDR1 LNHNV and CDR2 YYDKDF (reference sequence). The CDR3 sequence: CATSRDFMMDGYTF. CDR3 DNA sequence: TGTGCCACCAGCAGAGATTTTATGATGGATGGCTACACCTTC.

Of note for this clonotype: A much larger clone is a single base away; this may be a read error. The chain carries TRBV10-3 and TRBJ1-2; 8 positions match TRBD1. CDR3 length: 15 residues. V shed 6 bases and J 0 bases; nucleotides not matched to a gene: 6. Looked up from germline, CDR1 is ENHRY and CDR2 is SYGVKD. The CDR3: CAIRTRQGPNYGYTF. In DNA form, the CDR3 reads TGTGCCATCAGGACCAGACAGGGGCCTAACTATGGCTACACCTTC.

The chain carries TRBV7-9 and TRBJ2-2, with D uncertain. The CDR3 is 13 amino acids. V lost 5 bases and J lost 5, with 9 bases in between. Germline CDR1 and CDR2: SEHNR and FQNEAQ (reference sequence). The CDR3 reads CASSVLRTGELFF. DNA of the CDR3: TGTGCCAGCAGCGTTCTTAGGACCGGGGAGCTGTTTTTT. Full variable domain (outside the CDR3, taken from reference TRBV7-9 and TRBJ2-2): DTGVSQNPRHKITKRGQNVTFRCDPISEHNRLYWYRQTLGQGPEFLTYFQNEAQLEKSRLLSDRFSAERPKGSFSTLEIQRTEQGDSAMYLCASSVLRTGELFFGEGSRLTVL.

This clonotype showed up many times. The chain combines TRBV29-1 with TRBJ1-2; D is possibly TRBD1 (6 bases). Germline CDR1 reads SQVTM; CDR2 reads ANQGSEA. Trimming left V 5 bases short and J 6 bases short, with 13 bases between. The CDR3 runs 12 residues. This chain's CDR3 is CSVIQRQDGYTF. CDR3 DNA sequence: TGCAGCGTTATCCAAAGACAGGATGGCTACACCTTC.

This clonotype was seen at least ten times. The genes are TRBV12-3 or TRBV12-4 and TRBJ2-7; 7 bases line up with TRBD1. The CDR3 is 16 amino acids. Trimming removed 6 bases from V and 3 bases from J; junction bases left unmatched: 14. CDR3 in DNA: TGTGCCAGCAGCACTGGAGACAGGGTCCCTGACTACGAGCAGTACTTC. It codes for CASSTGDRVPDYEQYF.

This clonotype was seen at least ten times. The genes are TRBV4-2 and TRBJ1-4; 7 positions match TRBD1. J gave up 7 bases and V 1 base, and 9 bases lay outside the gene matches. Germline values: CDR1 LGHNA, CDR2 YNFKEQ. The CDR3 totals 16 residues. The CDR3 DNA follows: TGTGCCAGCAGCCAAGCAACAGGGGCCGGCGTTGAAAAACTGTTTTTT. Protein: CASSQATGAGVEKLFF.

This clonotype was detected many times. V is TRBV19 and J is TRBJ2-3; D gene ambiguous. The germline V and J ends were trimmed by 5 bases and 3 bases, with 18 bases remaining between them. The CDR3 has 16 residues. The germline V gene has CDR1 LNHDA and CDR2 SQIVND (reference sequence). CDR3 coding DNA: TGTGCCAGTAGTCCCGGTGGGCTCGGTGGAACAGATACGCAGTATTTT. Amino acids: CASSPGGLGGTDTQYF.

This clonotype was seen at least ten times. The CDR3 nucleotides read TGCGCCAGCAGCTTGTCGAGTCCCTACAATGAGCAGTTCTTC. It encodes CASSLSSPYNEQFF. The chain is built from TRBV5-1 and TRBJ2-1, with D unclear. Germline V CDR1 and CDR2: SGHRS, YFSETQ. V gave up 1 base and J gave up 2 bases, with 7 bases separating them. The CDR3 consists of 14 residues.

The gene calls are TRBV7-8 and TRBJ2-4, with D perhaps TRBD1 (5 bases). This CDR3 comprises 19 residues. Trimming left V 0 bases short and J 1 base short, with 19 bases between. The V gene's germline CDR1 is SGHVS and CDR2 FQNEAQ. The CDR3 loop reads CASSLAPGNFGRAKNIQYF. The DNA of the CDR3 is TGTGCCAGCAGCTTAGCCCCAGGGAATTTCGGAAGGGCCAAAAACATTCAGTACTTC.

Comments on this clonotype: Germline is not matched at one junction end, which may reflect a read error. V is TRBV7-9 and J is TRBJ2-1, with D possibly being TRBD1 (6 bases). Germline V gene data show CDR1 as SEHNR and CDR2 as FQNEAQ (reference sequence). CDR3 length: 17 residues. The DNA for the CDR3 is TGTGCCAGCTGCTCCTCCATACTGGACAGTTTAAGGAATGAGCAGTCCTTC. This codes for CASCSSILDSLRNEQSF.

The chain carries TRBV28 and TRBJ2-1; 8 bases are shared with TRBD2. The CDR3 has 17 amino acids. Losses at the gene ends were 5 bases for V and 4 bases for J; bases not matched to a gene: 13. CDR1 is MDHEN, CDR2 SYDVKM, per germline. The CDR3 is CASSNRDKSGRYNEQFF. CDR3 in DNA: TGTGCCAGCAGTAACCGGGACAAAAGCGGGAGATACAATGAGCAGTTCTTC.

Written as DNA, the CDR3 is TGTGCCACCAGCGGAGGACACTCTGAAGCTTTCTTT. Its translation is CATSGGHSEAFF. The chain carries TRBV15 and TRBJ1-1, with a possible D match to TRBD1 (5 bases). CDR1 and CDR2 from the germline V gene are LNHNV and YYDKDF (reference sequence). The CDR3 loop spans 12 amino acids. Trimming removed 5 bases at V and 6 bases at J, with 10 bases between.

This clonotype was observed many times. The gene calls are TRBV5-1 and TRBJ2-3; 11 bases map to TRBD2. The V gene end was trimmed by 4 bases and the J gene end by 2 bases; junction bases not matched to a gene: 6. The CDR3 loop spans 16 amino acids. The V gene's germline CDR1 is SGHRS and CDR2 YFSETQ. The CDR3 nucleotides are TGCGCCAGCAGCCCACGACTAGCGGGACTCACAGATACGCAGTATTTT. It translates to CASSPRLAGLTDTQYF.

The table lists this clonotype with many counts. The J gene is TRBJ2-5, the V gene TRBV29-1; 10 bases agree with TRBD1. Germline V lookup: CDR1 SQVTM, CDR2 ANQGSEA. Trimming at V came to 6 bases and at J to 2 bases, leaving 3 bases not matched to a gene. The CDR3 is 13 amino acids. This CDR3 is CSVRTGGQETQYF. The CDR3 DNA reads TGCAGCGTCAGGACAGGGGGGCAAGAGACCCAGTACTTC.

The chain links TRBV2 to TRBJ2-1, with D unclear. The CDR3 contains 11 residues. Trimming shortened V by 4 bases and J by 5 bases, and 3 bases separated the two germline ends. CDR1 SNHLY and CDR2 FYNNEI come from the germline V gene. CDR3 loop: CASSADNEQFF. The CDR3 coding sequence is TGTGCCAGCAGTGCTGACAATGAGCAGTTCTTC.

V is TRBV6-2 or TRBV6-3 and J is TRBJ2-1; D may match TRBD1 or TRBD2 (5 bases each). The CDR3 runs 14 residues. Between the trimmed V and J ends, which lost 5 bases and 7 bases, there was a span of 15 bases. The V gene's germline CDR1 is MNHEY and CDR2 SVGEGT. The CDR3 nucleotides read TGTGCCAGCAGTACGGGACCTAATATTAATGAGCAGTTCTTC. Translated: CASSTGPNINEQFF.

This clonotype was seen at least ten times. This chain links TRBV11-2 with TRBJ1-2; maybe TRBD1 (5 bases). The CDR3 length is 14 residues. Germline values: CDR1 SGHAT, CDR2 FQNNGV. Trimming stripped 6 bases from V and 6 bases from J, with 17 bases between. The CDR3 nucleotides are TGTGCCAGCAGAAGGAGCGGCAGGGAGGATGGCTACACCTTC. It yields the protein CASRRSGREDGYTF.

The rearrangement uses TRBV29-1 and TRBJ2-3; D gene ambiguous. The germline V and J ends were trimmed by 3 bases and 3 bases, with 7 bases remaining between them. The CDR3 contains 12 residues. Germline V gives CDR1 SQVTM, CDR2 ANQGSEA. Here the CDR3 reads CSVDPLTDTQYF. CDR3 nucleotide sequence: TGCAGCGTTGACCCACTTACAGATACGCAGTATTTT.